Sequencing of this TCR beta chain was carried out in a study of immune characterization of retroperitoneal liposarcoma. TCRdb called the PCR reads again in MiXCR, with one record for every CDR3 protein. The sample lists 8,000 to 11,000 distinct CDR3 sequences, approximately 30% occurring once. This clonotype is medium-sized in the sample. The V and J ends lost 5 bases and 3 bases respectively, with 19 bases between them. The CDR3 contains 16 residues. The germline gives CDR1 SGHNT, CDR2 YENEEA. The sequence was obtained from a female donor with retroperitoneal liposarcoma. The chain employs TRBV11-3 and TRBJ2-5; D remains unclear. The specimen was tumor tissue. The CDR3 DNA reads as TGTGCCAGCAGCGCCCGGCCGCTTATGGGGAAAGAGACCCAGTACTTC. It specifies CASSARPLMGKETQYF.